Presented here are 20 T cell receptor beta chains from one specimen sequenced in a study of cytomegalovirus exposure and HLA in healthy donors. Vbeta (60) and Jbeta (13) primers were used in the PCR. The method was immunoSEQ multiplex PCR; TCRdb's version includes in-frame clones alone and lacks a portion of them. The sample includes fewer than 250,000 clones, nearly 80% of them seen just once. The specimen was PBMCs. All receptors derive from a male donor in good health and CMV-seronegative.

This clone was seen only a few times. The V call is TRBV27, the J call TRBJ1-4; no clear D gene. Germline V gene data show CDR1 as MNHEY and CDR2 as SMNVEV (reference sequence). V was cut by 0 bases and J by 3 bases, with 8 bases left in between. This CDR3 contains 15 residues. This CDR3 reads CASSLSGLPNEKLFF. CDR3 in DNA: TGTGCCAGCAGTTTATCTGGACTACCTAATGAAAAACTGTTTTTT.

The chain recombines TRBV4-3 with TRBJ2-2; 10 nucleotides align to TRBD1. CDR3 length equals 14 residues. V gave up 5 bases and J gave up 5 bases; unmatched junction bases: 2. In germline, CDR1 is LGHNA, CDR2 YSLEER. The CDR3 spells CASSGTGETGELFF. Here the CDR3 DNA reads TGCGCCAGCAGCGGGACAGGGGAAACCGGGGAGCTGTTTTTT.

This clone occurred once. This CDR3 is CASSQDLGGGEKLFF. The CDR3 DNA reads TGCGCCAGCAGCCAAGATTTGGGTGGGGGGGAAAAACTGTTTTTT. J is TRBJ1-4 and V is TRBV4-3; maybe TRBD1 (5 bases). In germline, CDR1 is LGHNA, CDR2 YSLEER. The CDR3 consists of 15 residues. The ends were cut back, 0 bases at V and 8 bases at J, with 13 bases in the middle.

In its sample, this clone was seen a few times. The V gene is TRBV4-1, the J gene TRBJ1-1; no clear D. The V end lost 0 bases, the J end lost 11 bases, and 7 bases lay between the germline ends. The length of the CDR3 is 11 residues. CDR1 and CDR2 (germline): MGHRA, YSYEKL. The DNA for the CDR3 is TGCGCCAGCAGCCAAGACAGCGAGGCTTTCTTT. Protein product: CASSQDSEAFF.

This clone was counted only a few times. The rearrangement links TRBV30 to TRBJ1-4, with 8 bases fitting TRBD1. CDR1 is GTSNPN, CDR2 SVGIG, per germline (reference sequence). V was clipped by 3 bases and J by 6 bases; unmatched bases: 6. The CDR3 loop spans 14 amino acids. The CDR3, as DNA: TGTGCCTGGAGGCCGGGACAGGTGGATGAAAAACTGTTTTTT. This codes for CAWRPGQVDEKLFF.

The chain links TRBV5-1 to TRBJ1-1, with D perhaps TRBD1 (5 bases). The CDR3 extends over 13 amino acids. CDR1 SGHRS and CDR2 YFSETQ come from the germline V gene. V dropped 5 bases and J dropped 0 bases, with 8 bases sitting between them. The CDR3: CASRWGVNTEAFF. In DNA, the CDR3 is TGCGCCAGCAGGTGGGGGGTGAACACTGAAGCTTTCTTT.

V is TRBV6-1 and J is TRBJ2-3; TRBD2 agrees at 12 bases. Trimming cost V 10 bases and J 10 bases; bases outside gene matches: 9. The CDR3 runs 13 residues. Germline CDR1 is MNHNS and CDR2 is SASEGT. CDR3 loop: CAIIPSGGAAQYF. CDR3 nucleotide sequence: TGTGCCATCATTCCTAGCGGGGGGGCCGCGCAGTATTTT.

The chain recombines TRBV6-4 with TRBJ2-7, with TRBD2 identical over 11 bases. Trimming cost V 7 bases and J 3 bases; bases outside gene matches: 2. CDR1 MRHNA and CDR2 SNTAGT come from the germline V gene. This CDR3 region has 13 residues. CDR3 nucleotide sequence: TGTGCCAGCAATACTAGCGGGGGCTACGAGCAGTACTTC. This gives the protein CASNTSGGYEQYF.

This clone has just a few counts. Other DNA variants within this sample encode the same CDR3. V and J are TRBV11-3 and TRBJ1-1; a weak D match, TRBD1 (5 bases). V lost 3 bases, J lost 5 bases, and 10 bases lay in between. Germline loops: CDR1 SGHNT, CDR2 YENEEA. This CDR3 comprises 13 residues. CDR3 DNA: TGTGCCAGCAGCTTGTCGGGGGATACTGAAGCTTTCTTT. It translates to CASSLSGDTEAFF.

This clone was counted once. The rearrangement links TRBV19 to TRBJ2-3; D possibly corresponds to TRBD1 (6 bases). The CDR3 totals 13 residues. CDR1 and CDR2 from the germline V gene are LNHDA and SQIVND (reference sequence). Trimming stripped 7 bases from V and 3 bases from J, with 11 bases between. The chain's CDR3 is CASTPGQTDTQYF. CDR3 nucleotides: TGTGCCAGTACCCCCGGACAGACAGATACGCAGTATTTT.

The rearrangement links TRBV28 to TRBJ1-1; a possible D gene is TRBD1 (5 bases). Trimming left V 3 bases short and J 3 bases short, with 11 bases between. This CDR3 is built from 14 residues. Germline CDR1 and CDR2: MDHEN and SYDVKM. CDR3 in DNA: TGTGCCAGCAGTTTTCGGGGGGGGTACACTGAAGCTTTCTTT. The encoded protein is CASSFRGGYTEAFF.

This chain uses TRBV5-1 with TRBJ2-5; the D gene is possibly TRBD1 (5 bases). V lost 1 base to trimming and J lost 4 bases, with 20 bases between them. From germline, CDR1 is SGHRS and CDR2 YFSETQ. The CDR3 consists of 17 residues. The CDR3 DNA reads as TGCGCCAGCAGCTTGAGTAAGGGGCGCACACTGGGAGAGACCCAGTACTTC. Translation: CASSLSKGRTLGETQYF.

This clone was picked up a small number of times. The junction and the germline gene differ at one end; a read error may be behind it. The V gene is TRBV7-9, the J gene TRBJ2-6, with 7 bases lining up with TRBD1. CDR1 is SEHNR and CDR2 is FQNEAQ in the germline V gene (reference sequence). The CDR3 covers 15 residues. CDR3 sequence (DNA): TGTTCCAGCAGCTTAGGGGGCACTGGGGCCAACGTCCTGACTTTC. Its protein is CSSSLGGTGANVLTF. Combining the CDR3 with reference TRBV7-9 and TRBJ2-6 gives the whole variable domain DTGVSQNPRHKITKRGQNVTFRCDPISEHNRLYWYRQTLGQGPEFLTYFQNEAQLEKSRLLSDRFSAERPKGSFSTLEIQRTEQGDSAMYLCSSSLGGTGANVLTFGAGSRLTVL.

About this clone: The identical CDR3 is also encoded by other nucleotide sequences in the sample. The rearrangement links TRBV4-1 to TRBJ1-2; no firm D call. Trimming left V 0 bases short and J 0 bases short, with 8 bases between. Germline V lookup: CDR1 MGHRA, CDR2 YSYEKL. CDR3 length equals 15 residues. The CDR3 coding sequence is TGCGCCAGCAGCCAAGATAGCTATTCTAACTATGGCTACACCTTC. It is translated as CASSQDSYSNYGYTF.

The chain is built from TRBV6-5 and TRBJ1-1, with a tentative D call TRBD1 (5 bases). The length of the CDR3 is 15 residues. With 7 bases removed from V and 0 bases from J, the gap between germline ends came to 15 bases. Germline V gene lookup returns CDR1 MNHEY and CDR2 SVGAGI. The CDR3 DNA sequence: TGTGCCAGCACCTCCAGGGTGCTGATGAACACTGAAGCTTTCTTT. Translation: CASTSRVLMNTEAFF.

The V call is TRBV5-1, the J call TRBJ2-7, with no clear D. The V and J ends lost 0 bases and 3 bases respectively, with 13 bases between them. CDR1 is SGHRS, CDR2 YFSETQ, per germline. The CDR3 consists of 15 residues. The DNA of the CDR3 is TGCGCCAGCAGCTTGGTGGCCGCTGAATTCTACGAGCAGTACTTC. As protein: CASSLVAAEFYEQYF.

The chain recombines TRBV5-6 with TRBJ2-1; 9 nucleotides align to TRBD2. After removal of 0 bases from V and 14 bases from J, the junction contained 9 bases not matched to a gene. This CDR3 is built from 14 residues. Germline CDR1 SGHDT, CDR2 YYEEEE. The chain's CDR3 is CASSLGVAGDSEFF. CDR3 sequence (DNA): TGTGCCAGCAGCTTGGGGGTAGCGGGGGATTCCGAGTTCTTC.

In this sample, this clone turned up once. This chain joins TRBV27 and TRBJ1-2, with D hard to call. Germline CDR1 is MNHEY and CDR2 is SMNVEV (reference sequence). Trimming removed 3 bases from V and 1 base from J, with 9 bases in between. The CDR3 runs 14 residues. CDR3 in DNA: TGTGCCAGCAGTTTTTTGGGCAGTAACTATGGCTACACCTTC. Protein product: CASSFLGSNYGYTF.

The sample holds one count of this clone. The rearrangement joins TRBV7-3 to TRBJ2-1; 13 bases agree with TRBD2. Germline V gives CDR1 SGHTA, CDR2 FQGTGA. V lost 4 bases and J lost 7; bases outside the gene matches: 10. This CDR3 spans 17 amino acids. CDR3 protein: CASSSQPRLAGGNEQFF. The CDR3 DNA sequence: TGTGCCAGCAGCTCCCAGCCGAGACTAGCGGGAGGTAATGAGCAGTTCTTC.

The rearrangement links TRBV18 to TRBJ1-6, with 10 bases matching TRBD1. CDR1 is KGHSH and CDR2 is LQKENI in the germline V gene. The CDR3 is 14 residues long. V dropped 2 bases and J dropped 10; count of bases not matched to a gene: 2. The CDR3 nucleotides are TGTGCCAGCTCACCAGGACAGGGGGAATCACCCCTCCACTTT. This gives the protein CASSPGQGESPLHF.